A single sample is the source of the 30 T cell receptor beta chains below, sequenced in a study of graft-versus-host responses after intestinal transplantation. No antigens are known for them. The protocol was immunoSEQ multiplex PCR, while the TCRdb copy is restricted to in-frame clones and leaves out a portion. Here the sample spans tens of thousands of clones, 94% being singletons. Sample: unstimulated CD8+ T cells sorted from spleen or lymph node cells, taken before intestinal transplant. Receptors originate from a human donor who received an intestinal transplant.

The V gene is TRBV5-4, the J gene TRBJ1-1; TRBD1 matches 7 bases. The CDR3 totals 12 residues. V lost 4 bases, J lost 4 bases, and 1 base stayed unmatched. Germline assignment: CDR1 SGHNT and CDR2 YYREEE (reference sequence). CDR3: CASSPGGTEAFF. In nucleotides, the CDR3 is TGTGCCAGCAGCCCAGGGGGCACTGAAGCTTTCTTT.

The CDR3 sequence: CSVEETREAGGSYNEQFF. CDR3 nucleotide sequence: TGCAGCGTTGAAGAGACAAGGGAAGCGGGAGGGTCCTACAATGAGCAGTTCTTC. The rearrangement uses TRBV29-1 and TRBJ2-1; the match to TRBD2 covers 10 bases. The ends lost 0 bases at V and 1 base at J; junction bases unmatched: 9. CDR1 and CDR2 from the germline V gene are SQVTM and ANQGSEA. This CDR3 comprises 18 residues.

This clone turned up a few times. This chain joins TRBV2 and TRBJ1-3; D remains unclear. Trimming cost V 6 bases and J 1 base, with 16 bases left between them. Germline lookup yields CDR1 SNHLY and CDR2 FYNNEI. The CDR3 is 16 residues long. The CDR3 loop is CASRITTTKSGNTIYF. In DNA, the CDR3 is TGTGCCAGCAGAATTACGACGACCAAATCTGGAAACACCATATATTTT.

J is TRBJ2-1 and V is TRBV27; 12 bases are a match to TRBD2. The V gene end was trimmed by 5 bases and the J gene end by 6 bases; junction bases not matched to a gene: 14. This CDR3 comprises 18 residues. Germline CDR1 MNHEY, CDR2 SMNVEV (reference sequence). The DNA of the CDR3 is TGTGCCAGCAGTCCGACTAGCGGGAGTAGGGGCTCGGGCAATGAGCAGTTCTTC. Amino acids: CASSPTSGSRGSGNEQFF.

The chain couples TRBV6-5 to TRBJ2-7, with a possible D match to TRBD1 (5 bases). V was trimmed by 6 bases and J by 1 base, leaving 13 bases between them. The CDR3 spans 14 residues. Looked up from germline, CDR1 is MNHEY and CDR2 is SVGAGI. In DNA, the CDR3 is TGTGCCAGCAGGATCACAGGACAATCCTACGAGCAGTACTTC. Its protein product is CASRITGQSYEQYF.

The rearrangement uses TRBV27 and TRBJ2-6, with D possibly being TRBD1 or TRBD2 (5 bases each). Germline V gene sequence: CDR1 MNHEY, CDR2 SMNVEV (reference sequence). The CDR3 contains 16 residues. Trimming cost V 9 bases and J 2 bases, with 17 bases left between them. DNA for the CDR3: TGTGCCAGGTCATCGGGGCAGCCCACTGGGGCCAACGTCCTGACTTTC. It translates to CARSSGQPTGANVLTF.

The chain uses TRBV13 and TRBJ2-7; D call uncertain. V was shortened by 5 bases and J by 0 bases, with 2 bases between the two germline ends. The CDR3 runs 11 residues. Germline-derived CDR1 and CDR2 are PRHDT and FYEKMQ (reference sequence). The CDR3 coding sequence is TGTGCCAGCAGCGACTCCTACGAGCAGTACTTC. This sequence encodes CASSDSYEQYF.

The chain recombines TRBV5-1 with TRBJ1-1, with D perhaps TRBD1 (6 bases). Germline CDR1 is SGHRS and CDR2 is YFSETQ. V was pared by 0 bases and J by 1 base, with 19 bases between. The CDR3 spans 18 residues. CDR3 loop: CASSLDYRVVKPNTEAFF. The CDR3 nucleotides read TGCGCCAGCAGCTTGGACTACAGGGTCGTAAAACCGAACACTGAAGCTTTCTTT.

The chain combines TRBV7-9 with TRBJ2-5, with TRBD2 matching 7 bases. From germline, CDR1 is SEHNR and CDR2 FQNEAQ (reference sequence). This CDR3 spans 15 amino acids. The V and J ends lost 3 bases and 5 bases, in that order; junction bases with no gene match: 9. CDR3 DNA sequence: TGTGCCAGCAGCTTCTTAGGGAGGGCCGTGGAGACCCAGTACTTC. Translating it yields CASSFLGRAVETQYF.

The chain links TRBV6-6 to TRBJ1-3, with 11 nucleotides matching TRBD1. V gave up 0 bases and J gave up 8 bases; unmatched junction bases: 0. CDR1 is MNHNY and CDR2 is SVGAGI in the germline V gene (reference sequence). CDR3 length: 14 amino acids. The CDR3 region has the DNA TGTGCCAGCAGTTACTCGGGACAGGGGGACACCATATATTTT. Protein: CASSYSGQGDTIYF.

This chain uses TRBV10-3 with TRBJ1-1; D is uncertain. Germline-derived CDR1 and CDR2 are ENHRY and SYGVKD. CDR3 length equals 14 residues. Between the trimmed V and J ends, which lost 3 bases and 0 bases, there was a span of 8 bases. This CDR3 reads CAISDPGMNTEAFF. The CDR3 DNA sequence: TGTGCCATCAGTGATCCGGGAATGAACACTGAAGCTTTCTTT.

The J gene is TRBJ2-7, the V gene TRBV7-8; 9 bases fit TRBD1. There are 16 residues in the CDR3. Germline V lookup: CDR1 SGHVS, CDR2 FQNEAQ. J was trimmed by 0 bases and V by 5 bases; bases with no gene match: 8. The CDR3 loop reads CASSITGTGNSYEQYF. Here the CDR3 DNA reads TGTGCCAGCAGCATAACCGGGACAGGGAACTCCTACGAGCAGTACTTC.

The chain combines TRBV5-6 with TRBJ2-5; 13 nucleotides line up with TRBD2. Matching the DNA end better, TRBJ2-7 makes the J call doubtful. The CDR3 is 17 residues long. Germline V gene data show CDR1 as SGHDT and CDR2 as YYEEEE. The chain's CDR3 is CASSPGLAGASPYEQYF. The CDR3 DNA is TGTGCCAGCAGCCCAGGACTAGCGGGAGCCTCACCCTACGAGCAGTACTTC.

V usage is TRBV6-5 and J usage is TRBJ2-7; D is tentatively TRBD1 or TRBD2 (5 bases each). Looked up from germline, CDR1 is MNHEY and CDR2 is SVGAGI. The CDR3 is 16 amino acids. The V end was cut by 0 bases, the J end by 3 bases, with 15 bases between. CDR3 residues: CASSYSGTYRLYEQYF. The CDR3 nucleotides are TGTGCCAGCAGTTACTCCGGGACCTACAGGCTCTACGAGCAGTACTTC.

This chain links TRBV28 with TRBJ2-2; the D gene is possibly TRBD1 (5 bases). The V end lost 5 bases, the J end lost 4 bases, and 17 bases lay between the germline ends. CDR1 is MDHEN and CDR2 is SYDVKM in the germline V gene. The CDR3 spans 16 residues. CDR3 DNA sequence: TGTGCCAGCAGTCAGGACATGTTGGAGTTCACCGGGGAGCTGTTTTTT. Translating gives CASSQDMLEFTGELFF.

This chain joins TRBV27 and TRBJ1-2; D possibly corresponds to TRBD1 (6 bases). CDR1 and CDR2 from the germline V gene are MNHEY and SMNVEV (reference sequence). The CDR3 contains 19 residues. Trimming left V 5 bases short and J 3 bases short, with 28 bases between. For the CDR3, the DNA is TGTGCCAGCAGTCCCCTCCCCGATACAGGGTATCTTGGCGACTATGGCTACACCTTC. Its translation: CASSPLPDTGYLGDYGYTF.

The chain has TRBV13 and TRBJ2-7; 8 bases are a match to TRBD1. The CDR3 has 13 residues. With 4 bases clipped from V and 4 bases from J, the junction kept 3 bases outside the gene matches. Germline CDR1 and CDR2: PRHDT and FYEKMQ (reference sequence). The CDR3 protein is CASSSDRAYEQYF. The CDR3 bases are TGTGCCAGCAGCTCGGACAGGGCATACGAGCAGTACTTC.

The rearrangement links TRBV4-1 to TRBJ2-3, with D possibly being TRBD1 (5 bases). The CDR3 is 16 residues long. The germline V and J ends were trimmed by 1 base and 0 bases, with 11 bases remaining between them. CDR1 is MGHRA and CDR2 is YSYEKL in the germline V gene. CDR3 amino acids: CASSQGRGTSTDTQYF. CDR3 nucleotide sequence: TGCGCCAGCAGCCAAGGAAGGGGTACTAGCACAGATACGCAGTATTTT.

The chain joins TRBV7-9 to TRBJ1-2; D ambiguous. The CDR3 extends over 11 amino acids. The V and J ends lost 3 bases and 6 bases respectively, with 5 bases between them. Germline CDR1 is SEHNR and CDR2 is FQNEAQ (reference sequence). The CDR3 spells CASSFYDGYTF. CDR3 sequence (DNA): TGTGCCAGCAGCTTCTACGATGGCTACACCTTC.

V usage is TRBV6-1 and J usage is TRBJ2-6, with D possibly matching TRBD1 (6 bases). The CDR3 extends over 16 amino acids. CDR1 is MNHNS and CDR2 is SASEGT in the germline V gene. V lost 4 bases and J 2 bases, leaving 12 bases between the germline ends. This CDR3 is CASSALQGTGANVLTF. Written as DNA, the CDR3 is TGTGCCAGCAGTGCCTTACAGGGCACTGGGGCCAACGTCCTGACTTTC.

This clone came up once. The V and J genes are TRBV21-1 and TRBJ1-5. TRBV21-1 has pseudogene status. The CDR3 totals 18 residues. Here the CDR3 DNA reads TGTGCCAGCAGCAAACCCCCCGTGGGGATTCCTTGGGTCAAAGCCCAGCATTTT. Protein product: CASSKPPVGIPWVKAQHF.

The chain recombines TRBV5-4 with TRBJ1-5; no clear D gene. Deletions cut 4 bases from V and 1 base from J, with 6 bases between. The length of the CDR3 is 13 residues. CDR1 and CDR2 (germline): SGHNT, YYREEE (reference sequence). CDR3 coding DNA: TGTGCCAGCAGCCCGGACAGCAATCAGCCCCAGCATTTT. Protein sequence: CASSPDSNQPQHF.

The rearrangement joins TRBV28 to TRBJ2-1, with TRBD2 matching over 14 bases. Looked up from germline, CDR1 is MDHEN and CDR2 is SYDVKM. V lost 6 bases to trimming and J lost 4 bases; unmatched junction nucleotides: 8. CDR3 length: 17 amino acids. In nucleotides, the CDR3 is TGTGCCAGCAGCCTTACGACTAGCGGGAGGGAATACAATGAGCAGTTCTTC. Its protein is CASSLTTSGREYNEQFF.

This chain connects TRBV27 to TRBJ2-7; D possibly corresponds to TRBD2 (7 bases). The CDR3 length is 15 residues. Germline CDR1 MNHEY, CDR2 SMNVEV (reference sequence). The V gene lost 8 bases and the J gene lost 2 bases, with 19 bases spanning the gap. The CDR3 reads CASGLGGVGTYEQYF. In DNA, the CDR3 is TGTGCCAGCGGATTAGGGGGGGTAGGAACCTACGAGCAGTACTTC.

This clone was detected once. The chain is built from TRBV9 and TRBJ2-7; 7 bases match TRBD2. The CDR3 consists of 15 residues. Germline CDR1 is SGDLS and CDR2 is YYNGEE. The V and J ends lost 0 bases and 3 bases, in that order; junction bases with no gene match: 6. CDR3 bases: TGTGCCAGCAGCGTAGCCAGCGGGACCCTCTACGAGCAGTACTTC. This sequence encodes CASSVASGTLYEQYF.

J is TRBJ2-7 and V is TRBV2, with D unresolved. The V end lost 5 bases, the J end lost 2 bases, and 4 bases lay between the germline ends. Germline V lookup: CDR1 SNHLY, CDR2 FYNNEI. CDR3 length: 11 residues. CDR3 amino acids: CASSSAYEQYF. CDR3 DNA: TGTGCCAGCAGTTCAGCCTACGAGCAGTACTTC.

The J gene is TRBJ1-2, the V gene TRBV14; no reliable D call. The CDR3 has 14 residues. Germline V lookup: CDR1 SGHDN, CDR2 FVKESK. V was clipped by 7 bases and J by 6 bases, with 18 bases between them. CDR3 loop: CASTPWEGRDGYTF. The CDR3 DNA reads as TGTGCCAGCACCCCGTGGGAGGGTCGTGATGGCTACACCTTC.

V and J are TRBV18 and TRBJ2-5; D tentatively reads TRBD1 or TRBD2 (5 bases each). The V end was cut by 1 base, the J end by 5 bases, with 17 bases between. There are 16 residues in the CDR3. Germline V lookup: CDR1 KGHSH, CDR2 LQKENI. The CDR3 region is CASSPHREGPVETQYF. The CDR3, as DNA: TGTGCCAGCTCACCACATCGCGAGGGGCCCGTCGAGACCCAGTACTTC.

This clone is a singleton in its sample. The gene calls are TRBV13 and TRBJ2-5, with TRBD2 matching over 13 bases. Germline V gene sequence: CDR1 PRHDT, CDR2 FYEKMQ (reference sequence). The CDR3 totals 16 residues. Trimming removed 5 bases from V and 5 bases from J; junction bases left unmatched: 8. The CDR3: CASSPRLAGGGETQYF. The DNA for the CDR3 is TGTGCCAGCAGCCCCCGACTAGCGGGAGGTGGGGAGACCCAGTACTTC.

V usage is TRBV2 and J usage is TRBJ2-1, with 8 positions matching TRBD1. Per germline, CDR1 SNHLY and CDR2 FYNNEI. Trimming took 5 bases from V and 3 from J; bases not matched to a gene: 6. The CDR3 spans 15 residues. Here the CDR3 DNA reads TGTGCCAGCAGTCCGACAGGGGACATCTACAATGAGCAGTTCTTC. Residues: CASSPTGDIYNEQFF.